This passage covers 21 T cell receptor beta chains from one sample sequenced in a study of siplizumab effects on memory and regulatory T cells. Sequencing was performed with immunoSEQ multiplex PCR; in TCRdb, only in-frame clones are kept and a portion is missing. Of tens of thousands of clones in the sample, approximately 95% were seen once. The sample comprised CD8+ T cells sorted from blood. These receptor sequences come from a human donor in good health.

This chain connects TRBV15 to TRBJ1-3, with 9 bases lining up with TRBD1. Looked up from germline, CDR1 is LNHNV and CDR2 is YYDKDF (reference sequence). V was clipped by 3 bases and J by 3 bases; unmatched bases: 9. The CDR3 loop spans 17 amino acids. CDR3 in amino acids: CATSSYPTGGGGNTIYF. CDR3 bases: TGTGCCACCAGCAGTTACCCTACAGGGGGCGGTGGAAACACCATATATTTT.

This chain connects TRBV7-9 to TRBJ2-2, with 7 bases lining up with TRBD2. V was pared by 2 bases and J by 2 bases, with 11 bases of the junction left unmatched. There are 18 residues in the CDR3. Per germline, CDR1 SEHNR and CDR2 FQNEAQ (reference sequence). The CDR3 nucleotides read TGTGCCAGCAGCTTATTGTTCGCGGGAGTCGCCAACACCGGGGAGCTGTTTTTT. Translating gives CASSLLFAGVANTGELFF.

The chain employs TRBV5-1 and TRBJ2-7; possible D gene TRBD1, 6 bases. This CDR3 has 15 amino acids. Trimming removed 0 bases from V and 2 bases from J, with 12 bases in between. The germline V gene encodes CDR1 SGHRS and CDR2 YFSETQ. The CDR3 here is CASSLVEGQTYEQYF. In DNA, the CDR3 is TGCGCCAGCAGCTTGGTAGAAGGACAGACCTACGAGCAGTACTTC.

There are a few counts of this clone. The rearrangement joins TRBV28 to TRBJ1-5, with 8 positions matching TRBD1. V lost 5 bases to trimming and J lost 5 bases; unmatched junction nucleotides: 8. The CDR3 loop spans 15 amino acids. Germline V lookup: CDR1 MDHEN, CDR2 SYDVKM. CDR3 DNA sequence: TGTGCCAGCAGTCAGAGGACAGGGCGACATCAGCCCCAGCATTTT. Its translation is CASSQRTGRHQPQHF.

J is TRBJ1-6 and V is TRBV6-5; D unresolved. The CDR3 loop spans 15 amino acids. V lost 2 bases and J lost 3, with 8 bases in between. Germline V gene data show CDR1 as MNHEY and CDR2 as SVGAGI. CDR3 in amino acids: CASSYREGYNSPLHF. In DNA, the CDR3 is TGTGCCAGCAGTTACCGCGAAGGCTATAATTCACCCCTCCACTTT.

The chain links TRBV25-1 to TRBJ1-1; TRBD1 matches 7 bases. With V trimmed by 3 bases and J by 0 bases, 4 bases remained unmatched. The germline V gene encodes CDR1 MGHDK and CDR2 SYGVNS. The CDR3 loop spans 15 amino acids. The CDR3 is CASSEWGQMNTEAFF. As DNA, the CDR3 is TGTGCCAGCAGTGAGTGGGGACAGATGAACACTGAAGCTTTCTTT. The complete variable domain, with remaining parts taken from reference TRBV25-1 and TRBJ1-1, reads EADIYQTPRYLVIGTGKKITLECSQTMGHDKMYWYQQDPGMELHLIHYSYGVNSTEKGDLSSESTVSRIRTEHFPLTLESARPSHTSQYLCASSEWGQMNTEAFFGQGTRLTVV.

The chain has TRBV14 and TRBJ2-2, with D uncertain. Germline V lookup: CDR1 SGHDN, CDR2 FVKESK. The CDR3 loop spans 14 amino acids. With 0 bases removed from V and 1 base from J, the gap between germline ends came to 3 bases. The CDR3 coding sequence is TGTGCCAGCAGCCAAGATTTGAACACCGGGGAGCTGTTTTTT. As protein: CASSQDLNTGELFF.

This clone was observed once. The chain employs TRBV14 and TRBJ1-2; D unclear. Germline V gene sequence: CDR1 SGHDN, CDR2 FVKESK. The CDR3 loop spans 15 amino acids. V was shortened by 0 bases and J by 1 base, with 9 bases between the two germline ends. CDR3 in amino acids: CASSQETEVNYGYTF. The DNA of the CDR3 is TGTGCCAGCAGCCAAGAGACGGAAGTTAACTATGGCTACACCTTC.

The chain carries TRBV19 and TRBJ2-1, with D tentatively TRBD1 (5 bases). The CDR3 spans 13 residues. V was trimmed by 4 bases and J by 4 bases, leaving 8 bases between them. The V gene's germline CDR1 is LNHDA and CDR2 SQIVND (reference sequence). The chain's CDR3 is CASSTTGYNEQFF. CDR3 coding DNA: TGTGCCAGTAGTACTACAGGTTACAATGAGCAGTTCTTC.

A single count supports this clone. The V call is TRBV19, the J call TRBJ1-2; D not resolved. CDR1 and CDR2 (germline): LNHDA, SQIVND (reference sequence). Trimming left V 3 bases short and J 7 bases short, with 12 bases between. The CDR3 runs 13 residues. The CDR3 sequence is CASSIVPYSGYTF. For the CDR3, the DNA is TGTGCCAGTAGTATCGTACCGTACTCTGGCTACACCTTC.

The rearrangement uses TRBV7-9 and TRBJ2-7; D unclear. The CDR3 is 12 residues long. The V end lost 2 bases, the J end lost 1 base, and 3 bases lay between the germline ends. Germline V gives CDR1 SEHNR, CDR2 FQNEAQ (reference sequence). The CDR3 region has the DNA TGTGCCAGCAGCTTACCGTCCTACGAGCAGTACTTC. Translation gives CASSLPSYEQYF.

The rearrangement links TRBV2 to TRBJ2-7; D ambiguous. This CDR3 is 11 amino acids long. Per germline, CDR1 SNHLY and CDR2 FYNNEI. Trimming took off 7 bases at V and 1 base at J, with 5 bases between the two ends. CDR3 amino acids: CASIRSYEQYF. CDR3 sequence (DNA): TGTGCCAGCATTAGGTCCTACGAGCAGTACTTC. The whole variable domain, filled in from reference TRBV2 and TRBJ2-7, reads EPEVTQTPSHQVTQMGQEVILRCVPISNHLYFYWYRQILGQKVEFLVSFYNNEISEKSEIFDDQFSVERPDGSNFTLKIRSTKLEDSAMYFCASIRSYEQYFGPGTRLTVT.

The chain carries TRBV11-2 and TRBJ2-3, with D tentatively TRBD1 (6 bases). CDR3 length: 15 residues. The germline V gene encodes CDR1 SGHAT and CDR2 FQNNGV. Trimming shortened V by 5 bases and J by 4 bases, and 16 bases separated the two germline ends. As DNA, the CDR3 is TGTGCCAGCAGCCCACAAGGGGGAGCCCCAGATACGCAGTATTTT. This sequence encodes CASSPQGGAPDTQYF.

The sample holds one count of this clone. The rearrangement links TRBV19 to TRBJ2-1; TRBD2 agrees at 7 bases. The CDR3 consists of 16 residues. With V trimmed by 0 bases and J by 9 bases, 11 bases remained unmatched. Germline V gives CDR1 LNHDA, CDR2 SQIVND (reference sequence). CDR3 loop: CASSIDSGLAVGEQFF. CDR3 nucleotide sequence: TGTGCCAGTAGTATAGATTCTGGGCTAGCGGTCGGTGAGCAGTTCTTC.

This chain links TRBV4-1 with TRBJ2-7, with a possible D match to TRBD2 (7 bases). V was clipped by 0 bases and J by 4 bases, with 16 bases between them. The CDR3 consists of 16 residues. Germline assignment: CDR1 MGHRA and CDR2 YSYEKL. The DNA for the CDR3 is TGCGCCAGCAGCCAAGAGCCGGCCAGGGGAGGGTACGAGCAGTACTTC. Amino acids: CASSQEPARGGYEQYF.

The chain joins TRBV7-2 to TRBJ2-7, with D perhaps matching TRBD2 (5 bases). The V and J ends lost 2 bases and 5 bases respectively, with 10 bases between them. The germline CDR1 and CDR2 sequences are SGHTA and FQGNSA. CDR3 length: 13 amino acids. This CDR3 is CASSLISGNEQYF. The CDR3 DNA reads as TGTGCCAGCAGCTTAATATCGGGGAACGAGCAGTACTTC. The full variable domain, in which reference TRBV7-2 and TRBJ2-7 provide the parts outside the CDR3, is GAGVSQSPSNKVTEKGKDVELRCDPISGHTALYWYRQSLGQGLEFLIYFQGNSAPDKSGLPSDRFSAERTGGSVSTLTIQRTQQEDSAVYLCASSLISGNEQYFGPGTRLTVT.

The genes are TRBV10-2 and TRBJ1-4; no definite D call. The V gene lost 7 bases and the J gene lost 8 bases, with 17 bases spanning the gap. CDR1 is WSHSY and CDR2 is SAAADI in the germline V gene. There are 14 residues in the CDR3. CDR3 nucleotides: TGCGCCAGCACCCCGACTAAGTTAGGGGAAAAACTGTTTTTT. Its translation is CASTPTKLGEKLFF.

The chain joins TRBV5-1 to TRBJ2-7, with 8 bases aligning to TRBD2. The CDR3 loop spans 15 amino acids. Germline V gene sequence: CDR1 SGHRS, CDR2 YFSETQ. Trimming removed 0 bases from V and 0 bases from J; junction bases left unmatched: 2. DNA of the CDR3: TGCGCCAGCAGCTTGGCGGGAGGGAGCTCCTACGAGCAGTACTTC. Protein: CASSLAGGSSYEQYF.

This sequence joins TRBV9 and TRBJ2-3; 13 nucleotides line up with TRBD2. Germline trimming cut 2 bases from V and 2 bases from J; bases unmatched to any gene: 5. The CDR3 totals 17 residues. Germline V gene sequence: CDR1 SGDLS, CDR2 YYNGEE. The CDR3 spells CASSVPLAGGNTDTQYF. The CDR3 DNA reads as TGTGCCAGCAGCGTCCCACTAGCGGGAGGGAACACAGATACGCAGTATTTT.

The V call is TRBV5-4, the J call TRBJ2-7; 7 nucleotides align to TRBD2. There are 13 residues in the CDR3. Losses at the gene ends were 1 base for V and 5 bases for J; bases not matched to a gene: 3. CDR1 and CDR2 from the germline V gene are SGHNT and YYREEE (reference sequence). CDR3 sequence (DNA): TGTGCCAGCAGCTTGCGCGGGAGCAACGAGCAGTACTTC. This sequence encodes CASSLRGSNEQYF.

CDR3 residues: CASSPRERGTDTQYF. The CDR3 DNA follows: TGTGCCAGCAGCCCCCGGGAGAGGGGCACAGATACGCAGTATTTT. The rearrangement joins TRBV13 to TRBJ2-3, with D possibly matching TRBD2 (6 bases). The CDR3 spans 15 residues. With 5 bases removed from V and 1 base from J, the gap between germline ends came to 13 bases. CDR1 is PRHDT and CDR2 is FYEKMQ in the germline V gene (reference sequence).